A single sample gave rise to the 14 T cell receptor beta chains below, sequenced in a study of cytomegalovirus exposure and HLA in healthy donors. Both 60 Vbeta primers and 13 Jbeta primers went into the PCR. Some clones are missing from TCRdb's copy, which holds only in-frame ones; the method was immunoSEQ multiplex PCR. Altogether fewer than 200,000 clones are present, about 80% being singletons, with the ten largest covering 1.3%. The source material was PBMCs. These receptors were taken from a young man in good health and CMV-seronegative.

The chain recombines TRBV19 with TRBJ1-1; D remains ambiguous. V lost 4 bases to trimming and J lost 1 base, with 10 bases between them. The CDR3 covers 14 residues. From germline, CDR1 is LNHDA and CDR2 SQIVND (reference sequence). CDR3 sequence: CASSTLTGNTEAFF. In nucleotides, the CDR3 is TGTGCCAGTAGTACCCTTACTGGGAACACTGAAGCTTTCTTT.

In nucleotides, the CDR3 is TGTGCCAGCAGCGCTAACAGGGGGCTATTGAGCACTGAAGCTTTCTTT. Translation: CASSANRGLLSTEAFF. J is TRBJ1-1 and V is TRBV7-2; 9 positions match TRBD1. Germline assignment: CDR1 SGHTA and CDR2 FQGNSA. This CDR3 region has 16 residues. The J segment lost 4 bases and the V segment lost 5 bases, leaving 11 bases of the junction unmatched.

V usage is TRBV28 and J usage is TRBJ2-5, with 10 positions matching TRBD1. The CDR3 loop spans 16 amino acids. The V gene end was trimmed by 7 bases and the J gene end by 7 bases; junction bases not matched to a gene: 15. Germline V CDR1 and CDR2: MDHEN, SYDVKM. DNA for the CDR3: TGTGCCAGCAATTACTACCGGGACAGGGGATTTGCGACCCAGTACTTC. It is translated as CASNYYRDRGFATQYF.

This clone was recorded a few times. This chain connects TRBV2 to TRBJ1-5; D ambiguous. There are 14 residues in the CDR3. CDR1 and CDR2 from the germline V gene are SNHLY and FYNNEI. V gave up 3 bases and J gave up 3 bases, with 9 bases separating them. CDR3 in DNA: TGTGCCAGCAGTGACTCGGGGAACAATCAGCCCCAGCATTTT. This sequence encodes CASSDSGNNQPQHF. Full variable domain (outside the CDR3, taken from reference TRBV2 and TRBJ1-5): EPEVTQTPSHQVTQMGQEVILRCVPISNHLYFYWYRQILGQKVEFLVSFYNNEISEKSEIFDDQFSVERPDGSNFTLKIRSTKLEDSAMYFCASSDSGNNQPQHFGDGTRLSIL.

This chain connects TRBV6-5 to TRBJ2-7, with 8 bases identical to TRBD1. Per germline, CDR1 MNHEY and CDR2 SVGAGI. The CDR3 covers 15 residues. The trim removed 7 bases at V and 4 bases at J, leaving 12 bases unmatched. The chain's CDR3 is CASTRRTGLRYEQYF. The CDR3, as DNA: TGTGCCAGCACCCGCCGGACAGGGTTGCGGTACGAGCAGTACTTC.

This sequence joins TRBV30 and TRBJ1-3; a weak D match, TRBD1 (5 bases). With 3 bases removed from V and 2 bases from J, the gap between germline ends came to 11 bases. Germline lookup yields CDR1 GTSNPN and CDR2 SVGIG (reference sequence). CDR3 length: 14 residues. The CDR3 loop is CAWSTGGAGNTIYF. The CDR3 DNA sequence: TGTGCCTGGAGCACTGGGGGGGCTGGAAACACCATATATTTT.

The chain uses TRBV7-3 and TRBJ2-7; D may be TRBD2 (6 bases). This CDR3 comprises 18 residues. CDR1 and CDR2 from the germline V gene are SGHTA and FQGTGA. V dropped 2 bases and J dropped 3 bases, with 23 bases sitting between them. Here the CDR3 DNA reads TGTGCCAGCAGCTTACGGAGCGGTGGTGGGACTGGAATCTACGAGCAGTACTTC. It codes for CASSLRSGGGTGIYEQYF. Using reference TRBV7-3 and TRBJ2-7 for the parts outside the CDR3, the full variable domain is GAGVSQTPSNKVTEKGKYVELRCDPISGHTALYWYRQSLGQGPEFLIYFQGTGAADDSGLPNDRFFAVRPEGSVSTLKIQRTERGDSAVYLCASSLRSGGGTGIYEQYFGPGTRLTVT.

V and J are TRBV9 and TRBJ2-7; possible D gene TRBD1, 5 bases. CDR1 is SGDLS and CDR2 is YYNGEE in the germline V gene. V was shortened by 4 bases and J by 2 bases, with 13 bases between the two germline ends. The CDR3 contains 14 residues. DNA of the CDR3: TGTGCCAGCAGCTTGACAGCCACCACCTACGAGCAGTACTTC. This codes for CASSLTATTYEQYF.

This sequence joins TRBV7-2 and TRBJ2-3; the D gene is possibly TRBD2 (6 bases). V was pared by 2 bases and J by 0 bases, with 6 bases between. The CDR3 has 14 residues. CDR1 is SGHTA, CDR2 FQGNSA, per germline. Here the CDR3 DNA reads TGTGCCAGCAGCTTAAGCGGGAGCACAGATACGCAGTATTTT. The encoded protein is CASSLSGSTDTQYF.

The chain is built from TRBV7-2 and TRBJ2-4; 7 bases match TRBD1. The CDR3 extends over 17 amino acids. V was clipped by 2 bases and J by 1 base; unmatched bases: 8. Germline V CDR1 and CDR2: SGHTA, FQGNSA. The CDR3 sequence: CASSLFLDRSAKNIQYF. CDR3 coding DNA: TGTGCCAGCAGCTTATTTTTGGACAGGTCGGCCAAAAACATTCAGTACTTC.

The rearrangement links TRBV15 to TRBJ2-7; 9 bases agree with TRBD1. The V and J ends lost 8 bases and 0 bases, in that order; junction bases with no gene match: 2. Per germline, CDR1 LNHNV and CDR2 YYDKDF (reference sequence). CDR3 length: 13 residues. The CDR3 sequence is CATGTGNSYEQYF. CDR3 coding DNA: TGTGCCACCGGGACAGGGAACTCCTACGAGCAGTACTTC.

The V gene is TRBV28, the J gene TRBJ1-2; TRBD1 agrees at 10 bases. This CDR3 has 15 amino acids. The V gene end was trimmed by 6 bases and the J gene end by 4 bases; junction bases not matched to a gene: 8. Germline V lookup: CDR1 MDHEN, CDR2 SYDVKM. Here the CDR3 reads CASRTGGASGYGYTF. The CDR3 region has the DNA TGTGCCAGCAGGACAGGGGGCGCTTCGGGCTATGGCTACACCTTC.

The chain joins TRBV7-9 to TRBJ1-2; 7 nucleotides match TRBD1. J lost 6 bases, V lost 2 bases, and 15 bases had no gene match. Germline V gene data show CDR1 as SEHNR and CDR2 as FQNEAQ (reference sequence). The CDR3 has 17 residues. Written as DNA, the CDR3 is TGTGCCAGCAGCTTATGGGGGACAGTGGGGGCAGGGGATGGCTACACCTTC. Amino acids: CASSLWGTVGAGDGYTF.

The gene calls are TRBV4-3 and TRBJ2-5, with 8 nucleotides matching TRBD2. The CDR3 is 16 residues long. With V trimmed by 4 bases and J by 2 bases, 9 bases remained unmatched. Germline assignment: CDR1 LGHNA and CDR2 YSLEER. CDR3 coding DNA: TGCGCCAGCAGCCCGGCCTGGCGGGGGGCGCAAGAGACCCAGTACTTC. Its translation is CASSPAWRGAQETQYF.